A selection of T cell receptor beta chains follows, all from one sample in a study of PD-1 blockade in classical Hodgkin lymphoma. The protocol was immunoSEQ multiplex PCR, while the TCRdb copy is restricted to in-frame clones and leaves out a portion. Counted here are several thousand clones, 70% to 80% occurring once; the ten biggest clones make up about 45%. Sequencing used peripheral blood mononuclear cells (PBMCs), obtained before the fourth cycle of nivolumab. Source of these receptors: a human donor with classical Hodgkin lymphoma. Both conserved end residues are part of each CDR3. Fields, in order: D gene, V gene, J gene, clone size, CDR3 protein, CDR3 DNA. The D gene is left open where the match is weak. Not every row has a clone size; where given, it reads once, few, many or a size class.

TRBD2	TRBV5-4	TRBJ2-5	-	CASSGPGTSGSSSSQETQYF	TGTGCCAGCAGCGGACCCGGGACTAGCGGGAGTTCTTCCAGCCAAGAGACCCAGTACTTC
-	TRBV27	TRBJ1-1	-	CASSYYRDVKTEAFF	TGTGCCAGCAGTTATTACAGGGACGTGAAGACTGAAGCTTTCTTT
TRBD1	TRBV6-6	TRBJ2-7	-	CASTPTGVYEQYF	TGTGCCAGTACCCCTACAGGGGTCTACGAGCAGTACTTC
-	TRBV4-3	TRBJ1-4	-	CASGQEGPSTNEKLFF	TGCGCCAGCGGCCAAGAAGGGCCTTCAACTAATGAAAAACTGTTTTTT
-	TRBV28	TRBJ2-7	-	CASSQDGRNEQYF	TGTGCCAGCAGTCAGGATGGGAGAAACGAGCAGTACTTC
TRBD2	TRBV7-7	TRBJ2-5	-	CASSSGLADRGETQYF	TGTGCTAGCAGCTCGGGACTAGCGGATAGGGGCGAGACCCAGTACTTC
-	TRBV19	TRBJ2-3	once	CASSIGLVSTDTQYF	TGTGCCAGTAGTATCGGGCTAGTCTCCACAGATACGCAGTATTTT
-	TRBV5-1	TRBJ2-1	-	CASTLGGRGNEQFF	TGCGCCAGCACTCTAGGGGGGAGGGGCAATGAGCAGTTCTTC
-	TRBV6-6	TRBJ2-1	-	CASSPSRAEQFF	TGTGCCAGCAGCCCCTCCAGAGCTGAGCAGTTCTTC
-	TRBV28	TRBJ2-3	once	CASSKRGRQARTDTQYF	TGTGCCAGCAGCAAAAGAGGTCGACAGGCCCGCACAGATACGCAGTATTTT
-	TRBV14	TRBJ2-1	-	CASSQEKGVAEQFF	TGTGCCAGCAGCCAAGAAAAAGGGGTTGCTGAGCAGTTCTTC
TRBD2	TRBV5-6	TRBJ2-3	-	CASSRGLVNTDTQYF	TGTGCCAGCAGCCGTGGACTAGTTAACACAGATACGCAGTATTTT
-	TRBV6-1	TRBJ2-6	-	CASRPSGANVLTF	TGTGCCAGCAGACCCTCCGGGGCCAACGTCCTGACTTTC
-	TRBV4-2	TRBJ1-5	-	CASSQGASNQPQHF	TGTGCCAGCAGCCAAGGCGCATCCAATCAGCCCCAGCATTTT
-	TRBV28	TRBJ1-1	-	CASSPRTVPNTEAFF	TGTGCCAGCAGTCCCAGGACAGTACCGAACACTGAAGCTTTCTTT
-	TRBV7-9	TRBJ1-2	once	CASDPGGDYGYTF	TGTGCCAGCGACCCGGGGGGGGACTATGGCTACACCTTC
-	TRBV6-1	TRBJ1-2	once	CASSSQGRVF	TGTGCCAGCAGTTCCCAGGGCAGGGTTTTT
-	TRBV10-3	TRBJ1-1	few	CAISESRNTEAFF	TGTGCCATCAGTGAGTCGAGGAACACTGAAGCTTTCTTT